This TCR beta chain was profiled in a study of OX40 agonist ivuxolimab in advanced cancers. Study context: With a range of roughly 23 to 85, age averaged roughly 60 years, and 65% to 85% were male. General study findings and limits: Circulating CD4+ and CD8+ T cells showed clonal expansion by week 6 at 0.1 to 3.0 mg/kg. Nonresponders included some who also had low normalized T-cell clonal expansion.

Here immunoSEQ multiplex PCR was the method, and the copy in TCRdb shows in-frame clones only, minus some. The profile shows 43,000 or so clones, roughly 80% of them singletons. The ends lost 2 bases at V and 4 bases at J; junction bases unmatched: 15. This CDR3 spans 17 amino acids. Germline CDR1 and CDR2: SQVTM and ANQGSEA. Autoimmune disease history or systemic immunosuppression led to patient exclusion. Regarding this clone: Its antigen is undetermined.

The sample was CD4+ or CD8+ T cells sorted from blood, taken in a trial of the OX40 agonist ivuxolimab. The clonotype comes from an adult with an advanced solid tumor such as melanoma, head and neck, liver or kidney cancer. The gene calls are TRBV29-1 and TRBJ2-3, with 7 bases lining up with TRBD1. Written as DNA, the CDR3 is TGCAGCGTTGAATCCTTCGGAGACAGGGCTTTTTCAGATACGCAGTATTTT. It encodes CSVESFGDRAFSDTQYF.